A selection of T cell receptor beta chains follows, all from one sample in a study of OX40 agonist ivuxolimab in advanced cancers. Assay used: immunoSEQ multiplex PCR; TCRdb lists only in-frame clones, some missing. The data contain about 62,000 clones, 85% of them seen just once; the ten biggest clones take up 3% to 4.5%. The material was CD4+ or CD8+ T cells sorted from blood, obtained in a trial of the OX40 agonist ivuxolimab. These receptors came from an adult with an advanced solid tumor such as melanoma, head and neck, liver or kidney cancer. CDR3s include the opening cysteine and the closing phenylalanine or tryptophan. Fields, in order: J gene, CDR3 length, V gene, CDR3 protein.

TRBJ2-7 | 14 | TRBV11-2 | CASSLERGVDEQYF
TRBJ1-6 | 17 | TRBV9 | CASSVATRGGPDSPLHF
TRBJ2-3 | 16 | TRBV7-3 | CASSSLTSGGTDTQYF
TRBJ2-1 | 14 | TRBV5-1 | CASSKTLAGAEQFF
TRBJ1-4 | 14 | TRBV27 | CASRPLTTNEKLFF
TRBJ1-4 | 16 | TRBV11-2 | CASSLLGAGNREKLFF
TRBJ2-4 | 13 | TRBV6-5 | CASSEVGGDIQYF
TRBJ2-7 | 13 | TRBV4-1 | CASSGVGSYEQYF
TRBJ2-7 | 13 | TRBV5-4 | CASSFGDSYEQYF
TRBJ2-7 | 17 | TRBV7-9 | CASSLGSGPLSSYEQYF
TRBJ2-2 | 12 | TRBV7-9 | CASMTGVGELFF
TRBJ2-5 | 13 | TRBV29-1 | CSGTGGSGETQYF
TRBJ2-3 | 15 | TRBV6-4 | CASSVSRESTDTQYF
TRBJ2-5 | 14 | TRBV5-4 | CASNPQGAGETQYF
TRBJ2-6 | 13 | TRBV29-1 | CSVAFSGANVLTF
TRBJ2-7 | 12 | TRBV28 | CASRGTSAEQYF
NA | 11 | TRBV20-1 | CSAKDSYEQYF
TRBJ1-2 | 12 | TRBV29-1 | CSVEQAGRGYTF